This T cell receptor beta chain was sequenced in a study of siplizumab effects on memory and regulatory T cells. This CDR3 has 14 residues. V lost 2 bases, J lost 6 bases, and 10 bases lay in between. CDR1 is MNHEY, CDR2 SMNVEV, per germline (reference sequence). The method was immunoSEQ multiplex PCR; TCRdb's version includes in-frame clones alone and lacks a portion of them. The sample has around 100,000 clones, around 92% seen once. This rearrangement joins TRBV27 to TRBJ1-4, with a tentative D call TRBD1 (5 bases). This sequence was found in a human donor in good health. Sequenced input: CD4+ T cells sorted from blood. CDR3 sequence reads: CASSLRQGYEKLFF. CDR3 nucleotide sequence: TGTGCCAGCAGTTTAAGGCAGGGTTATGAAAAACTGTTTTTT.